This passage covers 32 T cell receptor beta chains from one sample sequenced in a study of T cell responses to AZD1222 COVID-19 vaccine. Sequenced by immunoSEQ multiplex PCR; TCRdb stores in-frame clones only, minus some. The sample contains over 100,000 clones, approximately 90% of which appear only once. The sequencing here drew on peripheral blood, taken 28 days after the second AZD1222 dose. These receptors were obtained from an adult who received the AZD1222 COVID-19 vaccine.

V gene TRBV29-1 combines with J gene TRBJ2-2; D perhaps matches TRBD2 (5 bases). The germline V and J ends were trimmed by 3 bases and 1 base, with 9 bases remaining between them. Germline CDR1 SQVTM, CDR2 ANQGSEA. The CDR3 has 14 residues. The CDR3 loop is CSVDIRGNTGELFF. The CDR3, as DNA: TGCAGCGTTGATATCCGGGGGAACACCGGGGAGCTGTTTTTT.

The chain recombines TRBV4-2 with TRBJ2-3; TRBD2 matches 8 bases. J was trimmed by 2 bases and V by 2 bases; bases with no gene match: 9. Germline CDR1 LGHNA, CDR2 YNFKEQ. The CDR3 is 17 amino acids. The CDR3 DNA follows: TGTGCCAGCAGCCAAAAAAGCGGGAGTAGTCCCACAGATACGCAGTATTTT. Residues: CASSQKSGSSPTDTQYF.

This chain joins TRBV5-6 and TRBJ2-7, with D possibly called TRBD1 or TRBD2 (5 bases each). V lost 0 bases and J 3 bases, leaving 7 bases between the germline ends. The CDR3 extends over 13 amino acids. CDR1 and CDR2 (germline): SGHDT, YYEEEE. The CDR3 DNA reads as TGTGCCAGCAGCTTGGATGGGGGCTACGAGCAGTACTTC. Translated, it gives CASSLDGGYEQYF.

This clone has only one observation. The gene calls are TRBV5-1 and TRBJ2-1, with TRBD2 matching over 10 bases. The J segment lost 8 bases and the V segment lost 3 bases, leaving 8 bases of the junction unmatched. The CDR3 loop spans 15 amino acids. The germline V gene has CDR1 SGHRS and CDR2 YFSETQ. For the CDR3, the DNA is TGCGCCAGCAGCTCTAGCGGGAGTTTGACGGATGAGCAGTTCTTC. As protein: CASSSSGSLTDEQFF.

The chain couples TRBV6-5 to TRBJ2-7, with 7 bases identical to TRBD2. The germline gives CDR1 MNHEY, CDR2 SVGAGI. After removal of 8 bases from V and 3 bases from J, the junction contained 10 bases not matched to a gene. The CDR3 is 14 residues long. CDR3 nucleotides: TGTGCCAGCGGGGTGATAGCGGGTAGCTACGAGCAGTACTTC. Translation gives CASGVIAGSYEQYF.

The chain is built from TRBV19 and TRBJ1-2; unclear D gene. Per germline, CDR1 LNHDA and CDR2 SQIVND (reference sequence). V was clipped by 8 bases and J by 0 bases, with 10 bases between them. The CDR3 length is 13 residues. The CDR3 is CASAALANYGYTF. The CDR3 region has the DNA TGTGCCAGTGCTGCATTAGCTAACTATGGCTACACCTTC.

This sequence joins TRBV27 and TRBJ2-7; D may be TRBD2 (5 bases). Trimming removed 3 bases from V and 5 bases from J, with 14 bases in between. The length of the CDR3 is 14 residues. Germline CDR1 reads MNHEY; CDR2 reads SMNVEV (reference sequence). The CDR3: CASSFRERIHEQYF. The CDR3 DNA reads as TGTGCCAGCAGTTTCCGGGAAAGGATTCACGAGCAGTACTTC.

The chain recombines TRBV5-4 with TRBJ1-2; D is perhaps TRBD1 (6 bases). Per the germline V gene, CDR1 is SGHNT and CDR2 is YYREEE (reference sequence). The CDR3 covers 14 residues. Between the trimmed V and J ends, which lost 6 bases and 7 bases, there was a span of 19 bases. CDR3 nucleotide sequence: TGTGCCAGCACAATCAACGGGGGGGCGCCTGGCTACACCTTC. As protein: CASTINGGAPGYTF.

The gene calls are TRBV4-1 and TRBJ2-7, with TRBD1 identical over 9 bases. The junction had 3 bases not matched to a gene; V was cut back by 1 base and J by 2 bases. The CDR3 extends over 15 amino acids. CDR1 and CDR2 from the germline V gene are MGHRA and YSYEKL. The CDR3 nucleotides are TGCGCCAGCAGCCAAGCCGGGACAGGGCCCTACGAGCAGTACTTC. This codes for CASSQAGTGPYEQYF.

The chain combines TRBV27 with TRBJ2-1, with D unresolved. The CDR3 has 15 amino acids. The germline V and J ends were trimmed by 3 bases and 9 bases, with 18 bases remaining between them. Germline CDR1 is MNHEY and CDR2 is SMNVEV (reference sequence). CDR3 nucleotides: TGTGCCAGCAGTTTTTACGGTCGGGTGGGTGGTGAGCAGTTCTTC. Protein sequence: CASSFYGRVGGEQFF.

This clone has more than one count but fewer than ten. The chain links TRBV6-6 to TRBJ1-1; D remains ambiguous. There are 15 residues in the CDR3. Looked up from germline, CDR1 is MNHNY and CDR2 is SVGAGI (reference sequence). V was cut by 2 bases and J by 6 bases, with 16 bases left in between. CDR3 nucleotides: TGTGCCAGCAGTTACCCTGGAACCGGACGGCCTGAAGCTTTCTTT. This encodes CASSYPGTGRPEAFF.

The chain is built from TRBV27 and TRBJ2-7; either TRBD1 or TRBD2 may supply D (5 bases each). Trimming took off 6 bases at V and 3 bases at J, with 18 bases between the two ends. Germline V gene lookup returns CDR1 MNHEY and CDR2 SMNVEV (reference sequence). The CDR3 consists of 15 residues. CDR3 DNA sequence: TGTGCCAGCAGGGAAATGGGACCGTCGATCTACGAGCAGTACTTC. Translated: CASREMGPSIYEQYF.

The V call is TRBV30, the J call TRBJ2-5, with D unresolved. Deletions cut 2 bases from V and 5 bases from J, with 9 bases between. This CDR3 comprises 12 residues. Germline V gene sequence: CDR1 GTSNPN, CDR2 SVGIG (reference sequence). This CDR3 reads CAWSPLGETQYF. In DNA, the CDR3 is TGTGCCTGGAGTCCTCTGGGGGAGACCCAGTACTTC.

This chain uses TRBV28 with TRBJ1-5; no clear D gene. V was clipped by 6 bases and J by 0 bases, with 3 bases between them. Germline CDR1 is MDHEN and CDR2 is SYDVKM. The CDR3 runs to 12 residues. CDR3: CASSISNQPQHF. Written as DNA, the CDR3 is TGTGCCAGCAGCATTAGCAATCAGCCCCAGCATTTT.

The chain links TRBV6-5 to TRBJ1-2; the D gene is possibly TRBD1 (6 bases). Germline V CDR1 and CDR2: MNHEY, SVGAGI. The CDR3 is 16 amino acids. Trimming stripped 0 bases from V and 8 bases from J, with 19 bases between. The CDR3 DNA sequence: TGTGCCAGCAGTTACTCGACCAATGGGGCAGGGGAAGGCTACACCTTC. Protein product: CASSYSTNGAGEGYTF.

The CDR3, as DNA: TGTGCCAGCAGCTTCTGGACAGGTCTTTCCTACGAGCAGTACTTC. Translating it yields CASSFWTGLSYEQYF. This sequence joins TRBV7-3 and TRBJ2-7; 7 nucleotides match TRBD1. The CDR3 loop spans 15 amino acids. With V trimmed by 3 bases and J by 1 base, 6 bases remained unmatched. Germline assignment: CDR1 SGHTA and CDR2 FQGTGA.

J is TRBJ2-1 and V is TRBV9, with D perhaps matching TRBD2 (6 bases). Germline CDR1 is SGDLS and CDR2 is YYNGEE. Trimming removed 0 bases from V and 6 bases from J, with 13 bases in between. There are 15 residues in the CDR3. CDR3 loop: CASSVGISGVNEQFF. CDR3 nucleotides: TGTGCCAGCAGCGTAGGGATATCGGGGGTCAATGAGCAGTTCTTC.

The chain links TRBV5-1 to TRBJ2-3; D remains ambiguous. The CDR3 has 14 amino acids. Germline V gene data show CDR1 as SGHRS and CDR2 as YFSETQ. V shed 0 bases and J shed 3 bases, with 8 bases lying between them. CDR3 in amino acids: CASSLAVTTDTQYF. DNA for the CDR3: TGCGCCAGCAGCTTGGCCGTCACGACAGATACGCAGTATTTT.

This chain joins TRBV29-1 and TRBJ1-2; 8 nucleotides agree with TRBD1. Germline CDR1 is SQVTM and CDR2 is ANQGSEA. The CDR3 contains 15 residues. Here the CDR3 reads CRIGHWTGSNYGYTF. The CDR3 nucleotides read TGCAGAATTGGACATTGGACAGGGTCTAACTATGGCTACACCTTC.

V usage is TRBV10-3 and J usage is TRBJ2-7; perhaps TRBD1 as D (5 bases). Per germline, CDR1 ENHRY and CDR2 SYGVKD. The germline V and J ends were trimmed by 3 bases and 3 bases, with 9 bases remaining between them. CDR3 length equals 13 residues. CDR3 protein: CAISEVRGYEQYF. The DNA of the CDR3 is TGTGCCATCAGTGAAGTTAGGGGCTACGAGCAGTACTTC.

This clone appeared once. The rearrangement joins TRBV9 to TRBJ2-1; 11 bases line up with TRBD1. V was pared by 3 bases and J by 6 bases, with 11 bases of the junction left unmatched. This CDR3 spans 17 amino acids. Per the germline V gene, CDR1 is SGDLS and CDR2 is YYNGEE. The CDR3 DNA is TGTGCCAGCAGCGCGCAGTTCGGACAGGGGGCGATCAATGAGCAGTTCTTC. This sequence encodes CASSAQFGQGAINEQFF. Variable domain in full (rest from reference TRBV9 and TRBJ2-1): DSGVTQTPKHLITATGQRVTLRCSPRSGDLSVYWYQQSLDQGLQFLIQYYNGEERAKGNILERFSAQQFPDLHSELNLSSLELGDSALYFCASSAQFGQGAINEQFFGPGTRLTVL.

J is TRBJ2-7 and V is TRBV2; no definite D call. Trimming shortened V by 3 bases and J by 6 bases, and 9 bases separated the two germline ends. Germline CDR1 and CDR2: SNHLY and FYNNEI. The length of the CDR3 is 12 residues. DNA of the CDR3: TGTGCCAGCAGTGACCCCGCCCGCGAGCAGTACTTC. Amino acids: CASSDPAREQYF. The full variable domain, with the rest looked up from reference TRBV2 and TRBJ2-7, is EPEVTQTPSHQVTQMGQEVILRCVPISNHLYFYWYRQILGQKVEFLVSFYNNEISEKSEIFDDQFSVERPDGSNFTLKIRSTKLEDSAMYFCASSDPAREQYFGPGTRLTVT.

As DNA, the CDR3 is TGTGCCAGCAGCTTATGGGAGAACACTGAAGCTTTCTTT. Translated, it gives CASSLWENTEAFF. The V call is TRBV7-3, the J call TRBJ1-1, with D unresolved. Germline V gene sequence: CDR1 SGHTA, CDR2 FQGTGA. V gave up 2 bases and J gave up 1 base, with 5 bases separating them. The CDR3 loop spans 13 amino acids.

This chain links TRBV5-4 with TRBJ1-2, with D possibly being TRBD1 (6 bases). The germline gives CDR1 SGHNT, CDR2 YYREEE (reference sequence). The CDR3 spans 12 residues. Trimming took 4 bases from V and 7 from J, leaving 11 bases between them. CDR3 nucleotides: TGTGCCAGCAGCCCTGGGACAACTGGCTACACCTTC. Its protein is CASSPGTTGYTF. Full variable domain (missing parts from reference TRBV5-4 and TRBJ1-2): ETGVTQSPTHLIKTRGQQVTLRCSSQSGHNTVSWYQQALGQGPQFIFQYYREEENGRGNFPPRFSGLQFPNYSSELNVNALELDDSALYLCASSPGTTGYTFGSGTRLTVV.

For this clone: The sample holds other DNA sequences that translate to the same CDR3. This rearrangement joins TRBV5-1 to TRBJ1-1, with 8 nucleotides matching TRBD1. V was pared by 4 bases and J by 1 base, with 3 bases of the junction left unmatched. This CDR3 has 14 amino acids. Germline CDR1 and CDR2: SGHRS and YFSETQ. The CDR3 DNA sequence: TGCGCCAGCAGCCAGGGGGCGGGGAACACTGAAGCTTTCTTT. Protein sequence: CASSQGAGNTEAFF.

The V call is TRBV29-1, the J call TRBJ2-7; 11 nucleotides line up with TRBD2. V shed 3 bases, J shed 2 bases, and the junction held 3 bases outside the gene matches. Germline loops: CDR1 SQVTM, CDR2 ANQGSEA. CDR3 length: 14 amino acids. In nucleotides, the CDR3 is TGCAGCGTTGAGGGACTAGCGGAGCCCTACGAGCAGTACTTC. It yields the protein CSVEGLAEPYEQYF.

The V gene is TRBV19, the J gene TRBJ2-3, with 8 bases fitting TRBD2. This CDR3 is built from 18 residues. CDR1 is LNHDA, CDR2 SQIVND, per germline (reference sequence). V shed 7 bases and J 2 bases; nucleotides not matched to a gene: 17. The CDR3 reads CASTIGYKTSAPTDTQYF. The CDR3 coding sequence is TGTGCCAGTACCATCGGATATAAGACTAGCGCGCCCACAGATACGCAGTATTTT.

J is TRBJ2-1 and V is TRBV25-1; TRBD1 matches 7 bases. This CDR3 has 15 amino acids. Germline V CDR1 and CDR2: MGHDK, SYGVNS. V lost 3 bases, J lost 3 bases, and 5 bases stayed unmatched. CDR3 residues: CASSEQGQNYNEQFF. In DNA, the CDR3 is TGTGCCAGCAGTGAGCAGGGACAGAACTACAATGAGCAGTTCTTC.

Here the CDR3 DNA reads TGTGCCAGCCAGACACAGGGGGCAGATTCACCCCTCCACTTT. The encoded protein is CASQTQGADSPLHF. This chain links TRBV14 with TRBJ1-6, with TRBD1 matching 9 bases. The CDR3 covers 14 residues. CDR1 is SGHDN and CDR2 is FVKESK in the germline V gene. The J segment lost 8 bases and the V segment lost 8 bases, leaving 7 bases of the junction unmatched.

The CDR3 protein is CASRFTESNQPQHF. DNA of the CDR3: TGTGCCAGCAGGTTCACAGAGAGCAATCAGCCCCAGCATTTT. The chain links TRBV6-5 to TRBJ1-5; D unclear. The CDR3 sequence is 14 residues long. Deletions cut 6 bases from V and 1 base from J, with 10 bases between. The germline V gene encodes CDR1 MNHEY and CDR2 SVGAGI.

CDR3 sequence reads: CASSRAGAETQYF. The CDR3 coding sequence is TGTGCCAGCAGCCGAGCGGGAGCTGAGACCCAGTACTTC. The rearrangement links TRBV14 to TRBJ2-5; 8 bases are shared with TRBD2. In germline, CDR1 is SGHDN, CDR2 FVKESK. The CDR3 totals 13 residues. V trimming: 4 bases; J trimming: 5 bases; junction bases outside the gene matches: 3.

V and J are TRBV12-3 or TRBV12-4 and TRBJ2-1, with D unclear. This CDR3 is built from 13 residues. V was clipped by 1 base and J by 6 bases, with 7 bases between them. CDR3 in amino acids: CASSLDRINEQFF. CDR3 DNA sequence: TGTGCCAGCAGTTTAGATAGGATCAATGAGCAGTTCTTC.